This T cell receptor (beta chain) was identified during a study of blood T cell repertoires in COVID-19. The sample holds one count of this clone. CDR1 is LGHNA, CDR2 YSLEER, per germline. The CDR3 sequence is 17 residues long. V lost 0 bases and J lost 3; bases outside the gene matches: 3. Produced via immunoSEQ multiplex PCR; TCRdb's table is partial and in-frame only. Among 95,000 or so clones listed, about four fifths were seen once. The chain joins TRBV4-3 to TRBJ2-4; 12 positions match TRBD2. This clonotype originated in a man older than 75 with COVID-19, enrolled during active disease. Sequencing was done on a sample of peripheral blood. The CDR3 DNA sequence: TGCGCCAGCAGCCAAGACCTAGCGGGGGGGAGCAAAAACATTCAGTACTTC. It encodes CASSQDLAGGSKNIQYF.